The following is a T cell receptor (beta chain) sequence with its context. Its target is not known. Negatively enriched CD4+ T cells were divided by CD45RA into naive and memory. This entry belongs to a study of shared clonotypes between healthy human individuals. General study results and limits: Memory subsets generally showed smaller estimated richness than naive subsets did.

Trimming pared 6 bases from V and 7 bases from J, leaving 19 bases between. CDR1 is SGHRS and CDR2 is YFSETQ in the germline V gene. There are 14 residues in the CDR3. Measured with immunoSEQ multiplex PCR; TCRdb has only the in-frame clones, and not every one. The sample gives over a million clones, less than 99% of which show up once; about 0.4% is in the top ten. The clonotype was recovered from a man younger than 45 in good health. V and J are TRBV5-1 and TRBJ1-2; D call uncertain. Input material: naive CD4+ T cells sorted from blood. Documented subset: CD45RA+ positively selected. The CDR3 DNA reads TGCGCCAGCACCGGGTCGGGGAACTCGGGTGGCTACACCTTC. Translating it yields CASTGSGNSGGYTF.